The rows below give T cell receptor beta chains drawn from one sample of a study of T cell responses to AZD1222 COVID-19 vaccine. Assay: immunoSEQ multiplex PCR; the TCRdb copy retains only in-frame clones and omits some. The sample yields some 140,000 clones, around 90% seen once. The input for sequencing was peripheral blood, taken on day 0 of AZD1222 vaccination. Receptors originate from an adult in good health. The CDR3 runs from the conserved cysteine through the conserved F or W. A D gene is named only where the DNA matches it firmly. Size is stated for part of the rows, as once, few or many counts, or as a class when the clone is expanded.

CASSSGHGYEQYF,TGCGCCAGCAGCTCGGGACATGGGTACGAGCAGTACTTC,.,TRBJ2-7,TRBV5-1,.
CASSDPGHPNTEAFF,TGTGCCAGCAGTGACCCGGGACACCCGAACACTGAAGCTTTCTTT,.,TRBJ1-1,TRBV28,.
CASTDPGWGLGEKLFF,TGTGCCAGCACTGACCCGGGTTGGGGGCTAGGGGAAAAACTGTTTTTT,.,TRBJ1-4,TRBV28,.
CASSDPQPPEGAPFF,TGTGCCAGCAGTGACCCTCAACCTCCGGAAGGGGCCCCTTTCTTT,.,TRBJ1-1,TRBV2,.
CASSLGRGVGNTEAFF,TGCGCCAGCAGCTTGGGTCGGGGAGTCGGGAACACTGAAGCTTTCTTT,.,TRBJ1-1,TRBV5-1,.
CAISETGPRGYTF,TGTGCCATCAGTGAGACCGGGCCAAGAGGCTACACCTTC,.,TRBJ1-2,TRBV10-3,.
CASSYNRGEQYF,TGTGCCAGCAGTTACAACCGGGGCGAGCAGTACTTC,.,TRBJ2-7,TRBV6-5,.
CASSLYTGGLNTEAFF,TGTGCCAGCAGCTTGTACACAGGGGGCTTGAACACTGAAGCTTTCTTT,once,TRBJ1-1,TRBV11-3,TRBD1
CASSLRTSGDTDTQYF,TGCGCCAGCAGCCTCAGGACTAGCGGAGACACAGATACGCAGTATTTT,once,TRBJ2-3,TRBV4-1,TRBD2
CASSDQGYYTF,TGTGCCAGCAGCGACCAAGGTTACTACACCTTC,.,TRBJ1-2,TRBV6-5,.
CASSPQGASAEAFF,TGTGCCAGCTCACCACAGGGGGCCTCTGCTGAAGCTTTCTTT,.,TRBJ1-1,TRBV18,TRBD1
CASSVDGGAHSEQYF,TGTGCCAGCAGCGTAGATGGAGGGGCCCACAGCGAGCAGTACTTC,.,TRBJ2-7,TRBV9,.
CASSLGVAPYGYTF,TGTGCCAGCAGCTTGGGGGTGGCCCCCTATGGCTACACCTTC,.,TRBJ1-2,TRBV5-8,.
CASTRTASDQPQHF,TGTGCCAGCACCCGGACAGCGTCCGATCAGCCCCAGCATTTT,.,TRBJ1-5,TRBV2,.
CASGRVLAEGFQETQYF,TGTGCTAGTGGTAGAGTCTTAGCGGAGGGGTTTCAAGAGACCCAGTACTTC,.,TRBJ2-5,TRBV12-5,.
CASMRKMDNSPLHF,TGTGCCAGCATGAGGAAAATGGATAATTCACCCCTCCACTTT,.,TRBJ1-6,TRBV5-4,.
CASRPQGSAQPQHF,TGTGCCAGCAGACCGCAGGGTTCTGCTCAGCCCCAGCATTTT,.,TRBJ1-5,TRBV28,.
CATGPGNTIYF,TGTGCCACCGGCCCTGGAAACACCATATATTTT,.,TRBJ1-3,TRBV15,.
CASSSLLDLAGVLEETQYF,TGTGCCAGCAGCTCCCTCCTTGATCTAGCGGGAGTTTTGGAGGAGACCCAGTACTTC,.,TRBJ2-5,TRBV7-2,TRBD2
CASSSGTSYGYTF,TGTGCCAGCAGCAGCGGGACAAGCTATGGCTACACCTTC,once,TRBJ1-2,TRBV6-5,.
CASSGGGQYNSPLHF,TGTGCCAGCAGTGGAGGGGGACAGTATAATTCACCCCTCCACTTT,.,TRBJ1-6,TRBV6-6,TRBD1
CARELNTEAFF,TGTGCCCGGGAGCTGAACACTGAAGCTTTCTTT,.,TRBJ1-1,TRBV30,.
CASSLGPGGISGNTIYF,TGTGCCAGCAGCTTAGGACCCGGGGGCATCTCTGGAAACACCATATATTTT,.,TRBJ1-3,TRBV7-9,.
CASSFQGGGLANEKLFF,TGTGCCAGCAGCTTTCAGGGGGGAGGACTAGCTAATGAAAAACTGTTTTTT,.,TRBJ1-4,TRBV7-2,TRBD1
CSAGTGIVYGYTF,TGCAGCGCCGGGACAGGGATTGTCTATGGCTACACCTTC,.,TRBJ1-2,TRBV29-1,TRBD1
CASSLSATNTGELFF,TGTGCCAGCAGCCTTAGCGCGACGAACACCGGGGAGCTGTTTTTT,.,TRBJ2-2,TRBV9,.
CASRIRGRYGYTF,TGTGCCAGCAGAATTAGGGGGCGTTATGGCTACACCTTC,.,TRBJ1-2,TRBV12-3/TRBV12-4,TRBD1
CAWEQGIGNTIYF,TGTGCCTGGGAACAGGGCATTGGAAACACCATATATTTT,.,TRBJ1-3,TRBV30,.
CASSLVGGSSLANYGYTF,TGTGCCAGCAGCTTAGTTGGGGGCTCCTCCCTCGCTAACTATGGCTACACCTTC,.,TRBJ1-2,TRBV7-2,.
CASSDFGTKVEFF,TGTGCCAGCAGTGATTTTGGGACTAAGGTTGAGTTCTTC,.,TRBJ2-1,TRBV25-1,TRBD2
CATSAPRLADSYNEQFF,TGTGCCACCAGCGCCCCCCGACTAGCTGACTCCTACAATGAGCAGTTCTTC,.,TRBJ2-1,TRBV15,TRBD2
CASSLWRQDPMEGYTF,TGTGCCAGCAGCTTGTGGAGACAGGATCCTATGGAGGGATACACCTTC,.,TRBJ1-2,TRBV5-5,.
CASSVTWTSGTPYNEQFF,TGTGCCAGCAGCGTAACCTGGACTAGCGGGACGCCTTACAATGAGCAGTTCTTC,.,TRBJ2-1,TRBV9,TRBD2
CSASPSFQGGDEAEAFF,TGCAGTGCTAGTCCTTCTTTTCAGGGAGGGGATGAGGCTGAAGCTTTCTTT,.,TRBJ1-1,TRBV20-1,.
CASGQDLYGYTF,TGTGCCAGCGGACAGGATCTCTATGGCTACACCTTC,few,TRBJ1-2,TRBV9,TRBD1
CASSDGGPGANVLTF,TGCGCCAGCAGTGATGGGGGACCTGGGGCCAACGTCCTGACTTTC,.,TRBJ2-6,TRBV10-1,.
CASSSSGWGNQPQHF,TGTGCCAGCAGCTCCTCAGGCTGGGGCAATCAGCCCCAGCATTTT,.,TRBJ1-5,TRBV7-2,.
CASSSLPWTSGELFF,TGTGCCAGCAGCTCCTTACCTTGGACATCCGGGGAGCTGTTTTTT,.,TRBJ2-2,TRBV7-2,.
CASTTIPHPRAEAFF,TGTGCCAGCACCACCATCCCCCACCCAAGGGCTGAAGCTTTCTTT,.,TRBJ1-1,TRBV7-9,.
CASSLYVREGEQYF,TGTGCCAGCAGCTTATATGTCAGGGAGGGCGAGCAGTACTTC,.,TRBJ2-7,TRBV7-2,TRBD2
CASSIRMEQYF,TGTGCCAGCAGCATCCGTATGGAGCAGTACTTC,.,TRBJ2-7,TRBV12-3/TRBV12-4,.
CATSRDRGVWANVLTF,TGTGCCACCAGCAGAGATCGGGGGGTCTGGGCCAACGTCCTGACTTTC,.,TRBJ2-6,TRBV15,TRBD2